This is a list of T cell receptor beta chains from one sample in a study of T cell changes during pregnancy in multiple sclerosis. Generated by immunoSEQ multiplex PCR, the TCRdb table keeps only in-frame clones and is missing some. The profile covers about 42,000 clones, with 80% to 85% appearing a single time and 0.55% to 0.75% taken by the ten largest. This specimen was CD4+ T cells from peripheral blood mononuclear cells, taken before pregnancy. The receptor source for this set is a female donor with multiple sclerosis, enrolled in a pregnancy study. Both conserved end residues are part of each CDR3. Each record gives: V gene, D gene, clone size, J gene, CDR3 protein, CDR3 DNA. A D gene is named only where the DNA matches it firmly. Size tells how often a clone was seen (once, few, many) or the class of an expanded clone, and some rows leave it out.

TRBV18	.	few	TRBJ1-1	CASSPWDTNTEAFF	TGTGCCAGCTCACCCTGGGACACGAACACTGAAGCTTTCTTT
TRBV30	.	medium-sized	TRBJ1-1	CAWSLLGNTEAFF	TGTGCCTGGAGCTTACTCGGGAACACTGAAGCTTTCTTT
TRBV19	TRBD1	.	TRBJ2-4	CASTPGQGGIQYF	TGTGCCAGTACTCCGGGACAGGGTGGCATTCAGTACTTC
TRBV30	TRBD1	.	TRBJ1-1	CAWNGQGTAEAFF	TGTGCCTGGAATGGACAGGGGACGGCTGAAGCTTTCTTT
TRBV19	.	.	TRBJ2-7	CASSRVAGSYEQYF	TGTGCCAGTAGTAGAGTGGCGGGATCCTACGAGCAGTACTTC
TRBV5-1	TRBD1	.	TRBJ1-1	CASSLAAGQGVTEAFF	TGCGCCAGCAGCTTGGCCGCGGGACAGGGGGTCACTGAAGCTTTCTTT
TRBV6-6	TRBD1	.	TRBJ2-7	CASLRGQGAIYEQYF	TGTGCCAGCCTGCGGGGACAGGGGGCAATCTACGAGCAGTACTTC
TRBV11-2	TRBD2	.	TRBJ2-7	CASSLYERREGREQYF	TGTGCCAGCAGCTTATATGAGCGGCGGGAGGGCCGCGAGCAGTACTTC
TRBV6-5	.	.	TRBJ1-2	CATGRPTGSNYGYTF	TGTGCCACCGGGAGGCCGACAGGTAGTAACTATGGCTACACCTTC
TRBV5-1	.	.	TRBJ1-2	CASSPSGPGIGGYTF	TGCGCCAGCAGCCCTTCCGGCCCCGGGATTGGGGGCTACACCTTC
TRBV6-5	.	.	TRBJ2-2	CASSYRTWTGELFF	TGTGCCAGCAGTTACCGCACTTGGACCGGGGAGCTGTTTTTT
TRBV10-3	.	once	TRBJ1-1	CAISQELDTEAFF	TGTGCCATCAGCCAAGAGTTGGACACTGAAGCTTTCTTT
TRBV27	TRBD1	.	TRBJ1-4	CASSPLTGTGGEKLFF	TGTGCCAGCAGTCCCCTTACCGGGACAGGGGGCGAAAAACTGTTTTTT
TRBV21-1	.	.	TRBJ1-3	CASSNFRGSGNTIYF	TGTGCCAGCAGTAATTTCAGGGGCTCTGGAAACACCATATATTTT
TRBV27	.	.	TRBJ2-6	CASSLVPPYSGANVLTF	TGTGCCAGCAGTTTAGTACCACCCTACTCTGGGGCCAACGTCCTGACTTTC
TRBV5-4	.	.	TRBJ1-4	CASSLTGLNEKLFF	TGTGCCAGCAGCTTGACAGGGTTGAATGAAAAACTGTTTTTT
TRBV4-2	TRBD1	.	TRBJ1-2	CASSQGQGANYGYTF	TGTGCCAGCAGCCAAGGACAGGGCGCTAACTATGGCTACACCTTC
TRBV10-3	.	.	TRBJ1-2	CAINQGDSGYTF	TGTGCCATCAATCAGGGTGATAGCGGCTACACCTTC
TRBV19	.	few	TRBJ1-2	CASNSGTQLF	TGTGCCAGTAATTCCGGGACTCAGCTCTTC
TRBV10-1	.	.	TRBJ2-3	CASSPQGSRGDTQYF	TGCGCCAGCAGCCCACAGGGTTCCCGGGGAGATACGCAGTATTTT
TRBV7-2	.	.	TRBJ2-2	CASSFKQGYTGELFF	TGTGCCAGCAGCTTTAAACAGGGATATACCGGGGAGCTGTTTTTT
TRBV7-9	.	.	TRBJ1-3	CATRQSEGNTIYF	TGTGCCACCAGACAGTCCGAGGGAAACACCATATATTTT
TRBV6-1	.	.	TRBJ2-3	CASTQQGPDTQYF	TGTGCCAGCACCCAGCAGGGGCCCGATACGCAGTATTTT
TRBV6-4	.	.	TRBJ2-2	CASGEGRSAGELFF	TGTGCCAGCGGAGAGGGGAGGTCCGCCGGGGAGCTGTTTTTT
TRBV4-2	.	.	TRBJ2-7	CASSQEGAAAFSYEQYF	TGTGCCAGCAGCCAAGAAGGAGCAGCAGCCTTCTCCTACGAGCAGTACTTC
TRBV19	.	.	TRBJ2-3	CASRDTPGVGGTDTQYF	TGTGCCAGTAGAGATACCCCAGGGGTTGGCGGCACAGATACGCAGTATTTT
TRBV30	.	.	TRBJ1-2	CASPGHLNGYTF	TGTGCCTCGCCGGGACACCTGAATGGCTACACCTTC
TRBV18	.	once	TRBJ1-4	CASSPLAGTNEKLFF	TGTGCCAGCTCACCCCTCGCAGGAACTAATGAAAAACTGTTTTTT
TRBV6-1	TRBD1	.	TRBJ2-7	CASREGQGYEQYF	TGTGCCAGCAGAGAGGGACAGGGATACGAGCAGTACTTC
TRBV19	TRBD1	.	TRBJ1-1	CASSIAGGANTEAFF	TGTGCCAGTAGTATAGCAGGGGGCGCGAACACTGAAGCTTTCTTT
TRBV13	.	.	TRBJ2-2	CASSLGRGAGTGELFF	TGTGCCAGCAGCTTAGGTCGGGGGGCAGGCACCGGGGAGCTGTTTTTT
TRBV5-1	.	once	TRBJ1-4	CASSLAGGAEKLFF	TGCGCCAGCAGCTTGGCCGGGGGAGCCGAAAAACTGTTTTTT
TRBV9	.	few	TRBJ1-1	CASSVSENTEAFF	TGTGCCAGCAGCGTGTCAGAGAACACTGAAGCTTTCTTT
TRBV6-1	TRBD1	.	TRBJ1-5	CASSDRVGNQPQHF	TGTGCCAGCAGCGACAGGGTAGGAAATCAGCCCCAGCATTTT
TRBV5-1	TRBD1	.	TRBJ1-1	CASSREPGQGFVAFF	TGCGCCAGCAGCCGAGAACCGGGACAGGGGTTCGTAGCTTTCTTT
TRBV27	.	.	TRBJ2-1	CATRLANEQFF	TGTGCCACCAGACTCGCAAATGAGCAGTTCTTC
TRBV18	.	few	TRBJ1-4	CASSPPSQGSEKLFF	TGTGCCAGCTCACCACCCAGCCAGGGTAGTGAAAAACTGTTTTTT
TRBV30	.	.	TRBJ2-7	CAWSTSYEQYF	TGTGCCTGGAGTACATCCTACGAGCAGTACTTC
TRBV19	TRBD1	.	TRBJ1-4	CASADLPLQGATWGEKLFF	TGTGCCAGTGCAGACCTCCCCTTACAGGGGGCTACTTGGGGTGAAAAACTGTTTTTT
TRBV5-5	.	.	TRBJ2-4	CASSFSDTENIQYF	TGTGCCAGCAGCTTCTCGGACACAGAAAACATTCAGTACTTC
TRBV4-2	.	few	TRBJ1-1	CASSQGAFTQATEAFF	TGTGCCAGCAGCCAAGGTGCGTTTACCCAGGCCACTGAAGCTTTCTTT
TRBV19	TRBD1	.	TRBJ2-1	CASTTGTGGLYNEQFF	TGTGCCAGTACCACCGGGACAGGGGGCCTCTACAATGAGCAGTTCTTC
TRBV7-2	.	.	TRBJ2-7	CASSFDPLAPPYEQYF	TGTGCCAGCAGCTTTGACCCTCTAGCACCCCCCTACGAGCAGTACTTC
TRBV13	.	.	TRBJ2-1	CASSSIISYNEQFF	TGTGCCAGCAGCTCCATCATTAGCTACAATGAGCAGTTCTTC